The rows below give T cell receptor beta chains drawn from one sample of a study of shared clonotypes between healthy human individuals. The table came from immunoSEQ multiplex PCR; TCRdb's copy has only in-frame clones and leaves some out. This sample has over 850,000 clones, with approximately 78% found just once. Source material: memory CD4+ T cells from PBMCs. Receptors were obtained from a man aged 18 to 30 in good health. Some clones in this sample may be carry-over from other donors' samples. Both conserved end residues are part of each CDR3. The D gene is left open where the match is weak. Rows may omit the clone size; those that give it use once, few, many or a size class.

V gene	D gene	clone size	J gene	CDR3 protein	CDR3 DNA
TRBV6-5	TRBD1	-	TRBJ1-5	CASSMGTGGQPQHF	TGTGCCAGCAGCATGGGGACAGGGGGACAGCCCCAGCATTTT
TRBV5-4	-	-	TRBJ2-3	CASSLEGDSDTQYF	TGTGCCAGCAGCTTGGAAGGGGATTCAGATACGCAGTATTTT
TRBV28	-	-	TRBJ1-6	CASSSRAKSSPLHF	TGTGCCAGCAGCTCCAGGGCGAAGAGTTCACCCCTCCACTTT
TRBV19	-	-	TRBJ1-2	CASTLGHGDYGYTF	TGTGCCAGTACCCTTGGGCACGGGGACTATGGCTACACCTTC
TRBV19	-	-	TRBJ1-5	CASSIRGAGARNQPYLKPQHF	TGTGCCAGTAGTATCCGGGGAGCAGGGGCCCGAAATCAACCGTATCTGAAGCCCCAGCATTTT
TRBV25-1	-	-	TRBJ2-7	CASGSGKYEQYF	TGTGCCAGCGGGTCCGGGAAATACGAGCAGTACTTC
TRBV9	-	-	TRBJ1-2	CASNQISGGGYGYTF	TGTGCCAGCAACCAGATATCGGGGGGCGGCTATGGCTACACCTTC
TRBV5-4	TRBD1	-	TRBJ1-2	CASSQDRVNYGYTF	TGTGCCAGCAGCCAGGACAGGGTTAACTATGGCTACACCTTC
TRBV5-1	-	-	TRBJ1-2	CASSQSNYGYTF	TGCGCCAGCAGCCAGTCGAACTATGGCTACACCTTC
TRBV9	TRBD2	-	TRBJ2-7	CASSVDLAGGPDEQYF	TGTGCCAGCAGCGTAGATCTAGCGGGAGGGCCTGACGAGCAGTACTTC
TRBV6-5	TRBD2	-	TRBJ2-7	CASSYSVLAGTYEQYF	TGTGCCAGCAGTTACTCGGTCCTAGCGGGGACCTACGAGCAGTACTTC
TRBV15	-	-	TRBJ2-2	CATSSTGELFF	TGTGCCACCAGCAGTACCGGGGAGCTGTTTTTT
TRBV30	-	-	TRBJ2-7	CAWSRNRVYEQYF	TGTGCCTGGAGTCGAAACAGGGTCTACGAGCAGTACTTC
TRBV5-1	-	-	TRBJ2-3	CASSLGHAQAGADTQYF	TGCGCCAGCAGCTTGGGGCATGCGCAGGCAGGCGCAGATACGCAGTATTTT
TRBV30	TRBD1	-	TRBJ1-2	CAWSYTGGGLGYTF	TGTGCCTGGAGTTATACAGGGGGAGGTTTAGGCTACACCTTC
TRBV14	-	-	TRBJ1-3	CASSQGVLLSTIYF	TGTGCCAGCAGCCAAGGGGTTCTCTTAAGCACCATATATTTT
TRBV6-6	-	-	TRBJ1-3	CASSFQAVGTIYF	TGTGCCAGCAGTTTCCAAGCAGTCGGCACCATATATTTT
TRBV28	TRBD1	-	TRBJ2-3	CASGPGQGSDTQYF	TGTGCCAGCGGCCCGGGACAGGGGAGCGATACGCAGTATTTT
TRBV6-1	TRBD2	-	TRBJ2-7	CASRSGSYEQYF	TGTGCCAGCAGGAGCGGGAGCTACGAGCAGTACTTC
TRBV7-2	TRBD2	-	TRBJ2-7	CASSFTSGSSSEQYF	TGTGCCAGCAGCTTTACTAGCGGGAGTTCCAGCGAGCAGTACTTC
TRBV11-3	-	many	TRBJ2-2	CASSPGTPQPGELFF	TGTGCCAGCAGCCCCGGGACACCCCAACCCGGGGAGCTGTTTTTT
TRBV10-3	-	-	TRBJ2-5	CAISEGDRGETQYF	TGTGCCATCAGTGAGGGGGATCGGGGAGAGACCCAGTACTTC
TRBV28	TRBD1	-	TRBJ2-5	CASSFIVANRGQETQYF	TGTGCCAGCAGTTTTATAGTAGCGAACAGGGGGCAAGAGACCCAGTACTTC
TRBV28	TRBD2	-	TRBJ2-7	CASSGRFHEQYF	TGTGCCAGCAGCGGGAGGTTCCACGAGCAGTACTTC
TRBV6-5	-	few	TRBJ1-2	CASSPRLSYGYTF	TGTGCCAGCAGTCCTCGATTGTCCTATGGCTACACCTTC
TRBV4-2	-	once	TRBJ2-2	CASSKGGGLMNTGELFF	TGTGCCAGCAGCAAGGGGGGAGGGTTGATGAACACCGGGGAGCTGTTTTTT
TRBV6-6	-	-	TRBJ2-7	CASSSGYGIEQYF	TGTGCCAGCAGTTCTGGGTACGGTATTGAGCAGTACTTC
TRBV4-1	TRBD1	-	TRBJ2-5	CASSQPDRLRETQYF	TGCGCCAGCAGCCAACCGGACAGGTTGCGGGAGACCCAGTACTTC
TRBV28	-	once	TRBJ2-7	CASVFGGSYEQYF	TGTGCCAGCGTTTTTGGGGGGAGTTACGAGCAGTACTTC
TRBV7-2	TRBD2	few	TRBJ2-7	CASSDLAGGPSYEQYF	TGTGCCAGCAGCGACTTAGCGGGAGGGCCGTCCTACGAGCAGTACTTC
TRBV29-1	TRBD1	-	TRBJ1-3	CSVARDRVPSGNTIYF	TGCAGCGTTGCTAGGGACAGGGTACCCTCTGGAAACACCATATATTTT
TRBV27	TRBD1	-	TRBJ1-1	CASSGRGQGAREAFF	TGTGCCAGCAGTGGGCGGGGACAGGGGGCGCGTGAAGCTTTCTTT
TRBV11-2	TRBD1	-	TRBJ2-7	CASSFRAPGQGDYEQYF	TGTGCCAGCAGTTTTAGAGCCCCGGGACAGGGAGACTACGAGCAGTACTTC
TRBV4-1	-	-	TRBJ2-3	CASSQDVPLGGTDTQYF	TGCGCCAGCAGCCAAGATGTTCCTCTTGGGGGCACAGATACGCAGTATTTT
TRBV28	-	-	TRBJ1-1	CASSLIVGLGTEAFF	TGTGCCAGCAGTTTGATAGTTGGGCTAGGGACTGAAGCTTTCTTT
TRBV4-3	-	-	TRBJ1-3	CASSQGVTGLSGNTIYF	TGCGCCAGCAGCCAAGGGGTCACAGGCCTCTCTGGAAACACCATATATTTT
TRBV6-6	TRBD2	-	TRBJ2-1	CASSYSRGSGRGEQFF	TGTGCCAGCAGTTACTCGCGGGGGAGCGGGAGGGGTGAGCAGTTCTTC
TRBV5-1	TRBD2	few	TRBJ2-1	CASSATSGRYNEQFF	TGCGCCAGCAGCGCGACTAGCGGGCGTTACAATGAGCAGTTCTTC
TRBV12-5	TRBD1	-	TRBJ1-3	CAVTGGKSSGNTIYF	TGTGCTGTAACAGGGGGGAAAAGCTCTGGAAACACCATATATTTT
TRBV6-7	TRBD2	-	TRBJ2-1	CASSQRLAGGPYVF	TGTGCCAGCAGTCAAAGGCTAGCGGGAGGGCCCTATGTCTTC
TRBV19	-	-	TRBJ2-5	CASSIGVMETQYF	TGTGCCAGTAGTATAGGAGTAATGGAGACCCAGTACTTC
TRBV2	-	-	TRBJ2-3	CASSERRYTDTQYF	TGTGCCAGCAGTGAGCGTCGGTACACAGATACGCAGTATTTT
TRBV5-1	-	-	TRBJ1-3	CASRIGSGNTIYF	TGCGCCAGCCGGATCGGGAGTGGAAACACCATATATTTT
TRBV7-7	TRBD2	-	TRBJ2-3	CASSRTSGTADTQYF	TGTGCCAGCAGCAGAACTAGCGGGACCGCAGATACGCAGTATTTT
TRBV7-3	-	-	TRBJ1-1	CASSLSAGNRAFF	TGTGCCAGCAGCTTATCGGCAGGGAACCGTGCTTTCTTT
TRBV2	-	-	TRBJ2-5	CASSVAETQYF	TGTGCCAGCAGTGTGGCAGAGACCCAGTACTTC
TRBV2	-	-	TRBJ1-5	CASRIGGVGNQPQHF	TGTGCCAGCAGGATCGGCGGGGTGGGGAATCAGCCCCAGCATTTT
TRBV5-4	-	-	TRBJ2-4	CASSFVAEAPKNIQYF	TGTGCCAGCAGCTTTGTGGCGGAGGCCCCCAAAAACATTCAGTACTTC
TRBV7-8	-	-	TRBJ2-2	CASSFRQNTGELFF	TGTGCCAGCAGCTTTAGACAGAACACCGGGGAGCTGTTTTTT
TRBV6-6	-	few	TRBJ2-1	CASRGLPVSNNEQFF	TGTGCCAGCAGGGGACTCCCTGTCAGCAACAATGAGCAGTTCTTC
TRBV5-8	-	-	TRBJ2-7	CASSFDRLSYEQYF	TGTGCCAGCAGCTTCGACAGGCTCTCCTACGAGCAGTACTTC
TRBV29-1	TRBD2	once	TRBJ2-3	CSAGTSGRAAADTQYF	TGCAGCGCAGGGACTAGCGGGAGGGCAGCAGCAGATACGCAGTATTTT
TRBV6-1	TRBD1	-	TRBJ1-3	CASSESRRGLNTIYF	TGTGCCAGCAGTGAATCAAGGAGGGGGCTGAACACCATATATTTT
TRBV18	-	-	TRBJ1-1	CASSPYTPSNTEAFF	TGTGCCAGCTCACCATACACTCCCTCGAACACTGAAGCTTTCTTT
TRBV29-1	-	-	TRBJ2-5	CSVVGAGGGKETQYF	TGCAGCGTTGTTGGGGCAGGAGGGGGCAAAGAGACCCAGTACTTC